This T cell receptor (beta chain) originates from a study of blood T cell repertoires in COVID-19. Study-wide context: The United States, Italy and Spain supplied acute and convalescent COVID-19 samples.

There are a few counts of this clone. Authors' data handling: Estimates of nucleated cell counts were drawn from the amplification of reference gene primers. Profiled with immunoSEQ multiplex PCR; TCRdb holds only in-frame clones, not every one. V and J calls and clone size are as listed in that table; D and trimming were resolved from the DNA. The table lists some 180,000 clones, roughly 84% of them singletons, with about 12% in the top ten. The CDR3 has 14 amino acids. CDR1 and CDR2 (germline): SGHRS, YFSETQ. V lost 2 bases, J lost 6 bases, and 5 bases stayed unmatched. Sequenced material: peripheral blood. This clonotype originated in a human donor in a cohort sampled during active COVID-19. The V and J genes are TRBV5-1 and TRBJ1-5; 7 bases are shared with TRBD1. The CDR3 loop is CASSFTGEGQPQHF. The CDR3 DNA follows: TGCGCCAGCAGCTTTACAGGGGAAGGTCAGCCCCAGCATTTT.